This record covers a single TCR beta chain. An end of the junction does not agree with germline; a read error may underlie this. Germline loops: CDR1 KGHSH, CDR2 LQKENI. The CDR3 covers 15 residues. Repertoires were generated with immunoSEQ multiplex PCR, while TCRdb's copy carries only in-frame clones and drops some. This table has roughly 68,000 clones, 95% to 96% appearing once. The sample is drawn from a study of cytomegalovirus exposure and HLA in healthy donors. The material sequenced was PBMCs. The clonotype comes from a woman aged 18-30 years in good health and CMV-seropositive. This rearrangement joins TRBV18 to TRBJ2-1; TRBD2 matches 12 bases. CDR3 coding DNA: TGTGCCAGCTCCCCACTAGCGGGGGGAAACAATGAGCAGTTCTTC. The encoded protein is CASSPLAGGNNEQFF. Full variable domain (outside the CDR3, taken from reference TRBV18 and TRBJ2-1): NAGVMQNPRHLVRRRGQEARLRCSPMKGHSHVYWYRQLPEEGLKFMVYLQKENIIDESGMPKERFSAEFPKEGPSILRIQQVVRGDSAAYFCASSPLAGGNNEQFFGPGTRLTVL.